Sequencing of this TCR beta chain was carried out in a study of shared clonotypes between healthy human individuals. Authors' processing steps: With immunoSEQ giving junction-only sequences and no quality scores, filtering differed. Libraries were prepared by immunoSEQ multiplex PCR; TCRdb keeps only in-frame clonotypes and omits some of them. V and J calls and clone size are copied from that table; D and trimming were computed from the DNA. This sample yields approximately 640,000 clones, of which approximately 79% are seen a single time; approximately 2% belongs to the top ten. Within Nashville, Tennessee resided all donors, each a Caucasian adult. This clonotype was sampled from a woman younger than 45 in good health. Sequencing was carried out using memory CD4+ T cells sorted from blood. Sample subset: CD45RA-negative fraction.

CDR3: CSGFGGQDYGYTF. For the CDR3, the DNA is TGCAGCGGATTTGGGGGACAGGACTATGGCTACACCTTC. The rearrangement joins TRBV29-1 to TRBJ1-2; 8 bases agree with TRBD1. V lost 7 bases, J lost 3 bases, and 7 bases stayed unmatched. CDR3 length equals 13 residues. The germline V gene has CDR1 SQVTM and CDR2 ANQGSEA.